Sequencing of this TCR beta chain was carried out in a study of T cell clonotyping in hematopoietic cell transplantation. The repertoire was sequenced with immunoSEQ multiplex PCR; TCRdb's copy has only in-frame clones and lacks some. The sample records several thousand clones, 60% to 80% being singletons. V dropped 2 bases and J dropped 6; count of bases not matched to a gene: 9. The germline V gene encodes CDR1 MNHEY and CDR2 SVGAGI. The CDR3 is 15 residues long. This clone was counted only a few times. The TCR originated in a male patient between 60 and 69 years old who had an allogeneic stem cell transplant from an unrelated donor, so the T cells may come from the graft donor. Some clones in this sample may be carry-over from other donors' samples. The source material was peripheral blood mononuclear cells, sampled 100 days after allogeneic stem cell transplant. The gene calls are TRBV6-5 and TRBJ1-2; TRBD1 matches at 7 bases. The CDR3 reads CASSYPGQTKDGYTF. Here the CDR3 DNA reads TGTGCCAGCAGTTACCCGGGACAGACAAAAGATGGCTACACCTTC.